This T cell receptor beta chain was sequenced in a study of long-term antiretroviral therapy in people with HIV. It was version v3.0 of the immunoSEQ assay that was run at survey level. This table comes from immunoSEQ multiplex PCR, and its TCRdb copy is limited to in-frame clones, with some not included. The sample consists of tens of thousands of clones, approximately 84% of them appearing once. This clone is deemed medium-sized (0.01 to 0.1%). The material was unsorted PBMCs, obtained 0.5 years after starting antiretroviral therapy. This TCR derives from a man aged 18 to 35 with HIV.

CDR3 nucleotides: TGTGCCAGCAGTCGTGCCCGGGGGTTATCGGGGGAGACCCAGTACTTC. Translated, it gives CASSRARGLSGETQYF. The rearrangement links TRBV7-6 to TRBJ2-5, with D possibly TRBD2 on 6 matching bases. The CDR3 runs 16 residues. V was shortened by 6 bases and J by 5 bases, with 22 bases between the two germline ends. Germline CDR1 is SGHVS and CDR2 is FNYEAQ.